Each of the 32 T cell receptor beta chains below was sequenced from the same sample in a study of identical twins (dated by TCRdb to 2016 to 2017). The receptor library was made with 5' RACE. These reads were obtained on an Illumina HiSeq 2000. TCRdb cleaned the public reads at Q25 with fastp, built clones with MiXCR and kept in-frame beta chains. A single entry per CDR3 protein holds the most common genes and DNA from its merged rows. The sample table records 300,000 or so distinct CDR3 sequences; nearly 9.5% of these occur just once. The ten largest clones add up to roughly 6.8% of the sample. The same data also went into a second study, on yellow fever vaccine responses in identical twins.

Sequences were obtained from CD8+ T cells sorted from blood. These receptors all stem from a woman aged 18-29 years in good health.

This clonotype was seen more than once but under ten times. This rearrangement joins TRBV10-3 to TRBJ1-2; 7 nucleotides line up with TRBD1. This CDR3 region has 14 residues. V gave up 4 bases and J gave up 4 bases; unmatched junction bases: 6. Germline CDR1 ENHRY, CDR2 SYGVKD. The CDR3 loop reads CAISGAWDSYGYTF. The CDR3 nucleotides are TGTGCCATCAGTGGCGCTTGGGACAGCTATGGCTACACCTTC.

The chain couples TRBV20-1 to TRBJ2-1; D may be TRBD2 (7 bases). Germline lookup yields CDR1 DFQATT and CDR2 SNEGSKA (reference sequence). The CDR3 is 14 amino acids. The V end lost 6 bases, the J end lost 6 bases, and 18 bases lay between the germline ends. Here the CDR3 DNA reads TGCAGTGCCCCGGTGAGGGGGGGACGCAATGAGCAGTTCTTC. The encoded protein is CSAPVRGGRNEQFF.

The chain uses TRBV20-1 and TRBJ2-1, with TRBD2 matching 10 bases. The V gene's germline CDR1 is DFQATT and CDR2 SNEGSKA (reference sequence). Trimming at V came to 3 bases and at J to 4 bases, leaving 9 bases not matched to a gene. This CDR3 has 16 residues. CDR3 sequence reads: CSARDPSGSMYNEQFF. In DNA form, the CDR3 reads TGCAGTGCTAGGGACCCTAGCGGGAGTATGTACAATGAGCAGTTCTTC.

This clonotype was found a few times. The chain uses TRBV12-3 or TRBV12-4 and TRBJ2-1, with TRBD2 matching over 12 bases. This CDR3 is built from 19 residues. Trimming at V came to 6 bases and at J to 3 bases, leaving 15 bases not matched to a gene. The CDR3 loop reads CASSLATSGSEWDYNEQFF. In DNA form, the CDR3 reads TGTGCCAGCAGCCTCGCGACTAGCGGGAGTGAGTGGGACTACAATGAGCAGTTCTTC.

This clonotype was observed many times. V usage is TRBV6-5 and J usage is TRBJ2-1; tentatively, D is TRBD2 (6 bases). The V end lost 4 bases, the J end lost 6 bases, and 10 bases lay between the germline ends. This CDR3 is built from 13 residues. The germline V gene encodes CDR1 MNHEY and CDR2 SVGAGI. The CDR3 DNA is TGTGCCAGCAGTTCCGTTAGCGGCAATGAGCAGTTCTTC. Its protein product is CASSSVSGNEQFF.

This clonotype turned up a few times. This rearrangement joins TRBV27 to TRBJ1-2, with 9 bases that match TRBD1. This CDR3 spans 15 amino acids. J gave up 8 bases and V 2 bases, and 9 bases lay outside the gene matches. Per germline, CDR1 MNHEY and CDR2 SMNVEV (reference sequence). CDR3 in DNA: TGTGCCAGCAGTTTACCGGGACAGGGATTTCGGGGCTACACCTTC. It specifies CASSLPGQGFRGYTF.

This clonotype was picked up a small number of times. CDR3 DNA: TGTGCCAGCAGCCAAGTTAACAGGGAAGCTTTCTTT. This codes for CASSQVNREAFF. V gene TRBV14 combines with J gene TRBJ1-1; tentative D call: TRBD1 (5 bases). This CDR3 region has 12 residues. V was trimmed by 1 base and J by 8 bases, leaving 8 bases between them. Germline V CDR1 and CDR2: SGHDN, FVKESK. The complete variable domain, with remaining parts taken from reference TRBV14 and TRBJ1-1, reads EAGVTQFPSHSVIEKGQTVTLRCDPISGHDNLYWYRRVMGKEIKFLLHFVKESKQDESGMPNNRFLAERTGGTYSTLKVQPAELEDSGVYFCASSQVNREAFFGQGTRLTVV.

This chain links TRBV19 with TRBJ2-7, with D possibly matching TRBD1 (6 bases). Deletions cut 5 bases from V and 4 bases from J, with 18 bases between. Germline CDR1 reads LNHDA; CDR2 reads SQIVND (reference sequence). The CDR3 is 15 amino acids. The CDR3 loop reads CASSPFRTESYEQYF. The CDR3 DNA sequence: TGTGCCAGTAGTCCATTCCGGACAGAGTCTTACGAGCAGTACTTC.

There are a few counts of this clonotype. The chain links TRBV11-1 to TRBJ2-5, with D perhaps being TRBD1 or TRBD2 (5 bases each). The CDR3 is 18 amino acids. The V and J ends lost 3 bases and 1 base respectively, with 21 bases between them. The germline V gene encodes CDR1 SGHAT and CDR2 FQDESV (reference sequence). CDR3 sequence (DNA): TGTGCCAGCAGCTTGCTCAAAGGGAGCGGACACATCCAAGAGACCCAGTACTTC. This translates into CASSLLKGSGHIQETQYF. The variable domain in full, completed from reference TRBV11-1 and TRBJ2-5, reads EAEVAQSPRYKITEKSQAVAFWCDPISGHATLYWYRQILGQGPELLVQFQDESVVDDSQLPKDRFSAERLKGVDSTLKIQPAELGDSAMYLCASSLLKGSGHIQETQYFGPGTRLLVL.

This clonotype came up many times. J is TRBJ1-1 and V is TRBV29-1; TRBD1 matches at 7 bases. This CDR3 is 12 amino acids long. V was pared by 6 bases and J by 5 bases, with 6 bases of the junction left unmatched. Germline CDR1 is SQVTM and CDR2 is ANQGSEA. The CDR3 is CSVGTGETEAFF. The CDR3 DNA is TGCAGCGTGGGAACAGGGGAGACTGAAGCTTTCTTT.

CDR3 loop: CASNHGQGSSYEQYF. The CDR3 DNA sequence: TGCGCCAGCAACCACGGACAGGGAAGCTCCTACGAGCAGTACTTC. The chain is built from TRBV5-1 and TRBJ2-7; 8 bases line up with TRBD1. After removal of 6 bases from V and 0 bases from J, the junction contained 8 bases not matched to a gene. The V gene's germline CDR1 is SGHRS and CDR2 YFSETQ. CDR3 length: 15 residues.

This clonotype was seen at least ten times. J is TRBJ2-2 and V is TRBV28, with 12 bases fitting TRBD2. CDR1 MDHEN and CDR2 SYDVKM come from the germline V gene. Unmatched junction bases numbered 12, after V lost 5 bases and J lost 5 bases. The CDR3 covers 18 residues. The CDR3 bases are TGTGCCAGCAGTACCCTCCGACTAGCGGGAGATGGGACCGGGGAGCTGTTTTTT. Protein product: CASSTLRLAGDGTGELFF.

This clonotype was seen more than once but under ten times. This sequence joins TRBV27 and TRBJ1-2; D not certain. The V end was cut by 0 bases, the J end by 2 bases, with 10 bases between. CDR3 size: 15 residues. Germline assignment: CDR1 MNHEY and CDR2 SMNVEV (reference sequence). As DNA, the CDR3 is TGTGCCAGCAGTTTATCGATGGAAGGCAACTATGGCTACACCTTC. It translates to CASSLSMEGNYGYTF.

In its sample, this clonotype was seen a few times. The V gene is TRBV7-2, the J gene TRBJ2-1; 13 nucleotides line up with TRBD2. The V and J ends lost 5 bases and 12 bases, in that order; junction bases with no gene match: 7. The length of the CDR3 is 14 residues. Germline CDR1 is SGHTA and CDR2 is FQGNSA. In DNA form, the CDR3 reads TGTGCCAGCAGCGTCGGACTAGCGGGGGAATGGCAGTTCTTC. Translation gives CASSVGLAGEWQFF.

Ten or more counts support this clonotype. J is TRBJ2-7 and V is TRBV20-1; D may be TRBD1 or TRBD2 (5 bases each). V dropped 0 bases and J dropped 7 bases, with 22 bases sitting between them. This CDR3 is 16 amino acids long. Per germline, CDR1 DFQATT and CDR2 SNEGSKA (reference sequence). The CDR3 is CSARDVLGTFVEEQYF. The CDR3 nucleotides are TGCAGTGCTAGAGACGTTCTGGGGACCTTCGTGGAGGAGCAGTACTTC.

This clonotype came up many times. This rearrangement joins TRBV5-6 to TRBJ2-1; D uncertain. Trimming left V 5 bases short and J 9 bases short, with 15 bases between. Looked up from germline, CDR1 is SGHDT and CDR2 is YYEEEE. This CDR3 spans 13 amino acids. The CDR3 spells CASSPTNVGEQFF. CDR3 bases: TGTGCCAGCAGTCCCACTAATGTGGGTGAGCAGTTCTTC. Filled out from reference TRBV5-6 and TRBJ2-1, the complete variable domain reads DAGVTQSPTHLIKTRGQQVTLRCSPKSGHDTVSWYQQALGQGPQFIFQYYEEEERQRGNFPDRFSGHQFPNYSSELNVNALLLGDSALYLCASSPTNVGEQFFGPGTRLTVL.

CDR3 residues: CASSDSRDRGRADTQYF. CDR3 in DNA: TGTGCCAGCAGTGATTCGCGGGACAGGGGGCGCGCAGATACGCAGTATTTT. The chain couples TRBV2 to TRBJ2-3; TRBD1 matches at 12 bases. J was trimmed by 4 bases and V by 3 bases; bases with no gene match: 8. The CDR3 has 17 residues. From germline, CDR1 is SNHLY and CDR2 FYNNEI.

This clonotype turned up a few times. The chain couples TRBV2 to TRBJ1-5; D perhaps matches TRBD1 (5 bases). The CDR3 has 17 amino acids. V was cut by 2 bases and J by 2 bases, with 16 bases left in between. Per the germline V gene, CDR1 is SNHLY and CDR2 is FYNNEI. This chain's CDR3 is CASSELLGDGGNQPQHF. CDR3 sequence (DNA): TGTGCCAGCAGTGAACTCCTTGGGGACGGCGGCAATCAGCCCCAGCATTTT. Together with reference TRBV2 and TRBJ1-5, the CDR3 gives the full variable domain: EPEVTQTPSHQVTQMGQEVILRCVPISNHLYFYWYRQILGQKVEFLVSFYNNEISEKSEIFDDQFSVERPDGSNFTLKIRSTKLEDSAMYFCASSELLGDGGNQPQHFGDGTRLSIL.

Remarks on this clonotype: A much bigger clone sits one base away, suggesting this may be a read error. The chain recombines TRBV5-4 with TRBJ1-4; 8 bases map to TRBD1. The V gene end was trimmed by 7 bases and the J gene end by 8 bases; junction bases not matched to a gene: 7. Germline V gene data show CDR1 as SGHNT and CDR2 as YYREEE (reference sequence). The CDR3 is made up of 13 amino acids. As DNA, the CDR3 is TGTGCCAGCGGCCCCTGGACAGGGGAAAAACTGTTTTTT. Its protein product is CASGPWTGEKLFF.

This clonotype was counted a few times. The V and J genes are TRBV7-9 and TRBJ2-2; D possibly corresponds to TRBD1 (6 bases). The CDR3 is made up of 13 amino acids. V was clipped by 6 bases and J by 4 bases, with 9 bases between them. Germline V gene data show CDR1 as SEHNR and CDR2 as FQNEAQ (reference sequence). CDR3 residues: CASSPGVTGELFF. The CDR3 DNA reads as TGTGCCAGCAGTCCAGGGGTCACCGGGGAGCTGTTTTTT.

In nucleotides, the CDR3 is TGTGCCAGCAGCGTAGCCCCCGGTGAAGCGGGGCCCTCCTACGAGCAGTACTTC. Protein product: CASSVAPGEAGPSYEQYF. The chain links TRBV9 to TRBJ2-7, with TRBD2 matching over 7 bases. Trimming cost V 0 bases and J 0 bases; bases outside gene matches: 12. CDR1 is SGDLS, CDR2 YYNGEE, per germline. CDR3 length: 18 amino acids. Full variable domain (remainder filled in from reference TRBV9 and TRBJ2-7): DSGVTQTPKHLITATGQRVTLRCSPRSGDLSVYWYQQSLDQGLQFLIQYYNGEERAKGNILERFSAQQFPDLHSELNLSSLELGDSALYFCASSVAPGEAGPSYEQYFGPGTRLTVT.

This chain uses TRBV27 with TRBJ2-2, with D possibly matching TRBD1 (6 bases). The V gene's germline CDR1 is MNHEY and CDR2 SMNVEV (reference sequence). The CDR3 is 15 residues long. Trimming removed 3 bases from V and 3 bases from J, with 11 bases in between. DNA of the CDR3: TGTGCCAGCAGTTTCAGGGGCCCGTACACCGGGGAGCTGTTTTTT. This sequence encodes CASSFRGPYTGELFF.

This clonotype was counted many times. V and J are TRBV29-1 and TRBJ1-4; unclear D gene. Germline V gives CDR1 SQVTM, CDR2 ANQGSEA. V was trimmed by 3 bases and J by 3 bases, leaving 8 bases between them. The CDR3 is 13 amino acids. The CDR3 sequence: CSVEFGANEKLFF. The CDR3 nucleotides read TGCAGCGTTGAGTTCGGGGCTAATGAAAAACTGTTTTTT.

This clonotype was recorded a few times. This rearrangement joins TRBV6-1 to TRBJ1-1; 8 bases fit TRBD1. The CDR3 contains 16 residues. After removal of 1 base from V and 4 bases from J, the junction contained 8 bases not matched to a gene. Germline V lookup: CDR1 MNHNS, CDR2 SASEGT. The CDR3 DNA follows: TGTGCCAGCAGTGAAGAGATGGGCAGGGGGCCCACTGAAGCTTTCTTT. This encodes CASSEEMGRGPTEAFF.

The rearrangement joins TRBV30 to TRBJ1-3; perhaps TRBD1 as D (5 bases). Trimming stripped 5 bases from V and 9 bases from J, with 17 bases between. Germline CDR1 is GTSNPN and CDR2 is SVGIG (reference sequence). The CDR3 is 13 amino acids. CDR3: CAWWEEYGGTIYF. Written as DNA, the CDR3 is TGTGCCTGGTGGGAAGAATATGGGGGCACCATATATTTT. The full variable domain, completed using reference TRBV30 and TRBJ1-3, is SQTIHQWPATLVQPVGSPLSLECTVEGTSNPNLYWYRQAAGRGLQLLFYSVGIGQISSEVPQNLSASRPQDRQFILSSKKLLLSDSGFYLCAWWEEYGGTIYFGEGSWLTVV.

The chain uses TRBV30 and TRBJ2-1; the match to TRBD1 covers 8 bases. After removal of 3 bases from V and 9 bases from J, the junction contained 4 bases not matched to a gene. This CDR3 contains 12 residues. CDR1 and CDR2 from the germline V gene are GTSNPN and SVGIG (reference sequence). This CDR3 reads CAWSPGGAEQFF. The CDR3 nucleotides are TGTGCCTGGAGCCCAGGGGGCGCTGAGCAGTTCTTC.

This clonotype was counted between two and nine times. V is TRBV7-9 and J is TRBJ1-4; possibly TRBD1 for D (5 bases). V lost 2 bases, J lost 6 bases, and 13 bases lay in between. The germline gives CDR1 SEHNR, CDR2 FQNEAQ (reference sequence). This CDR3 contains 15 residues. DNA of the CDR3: TGTGCCAGCAGCTTATCTCAGGGCCCGGATGAAAAACTGTTTTTT. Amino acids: CASSLSQGPDEKLFF.

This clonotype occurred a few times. The CDR3 reads CSARALGYNEQFF. CDR3 coding DNA: TGCAGTGCTAGAGCCCTAGGATACAATGAGCAGTTCTTC. The chain has TRBV20-1 and TRBJ2-1, with unresolved D. Trimming shortened V by 1 base and J by 4 bases, and 8 bases separated the two germline ends. This CDR3 region has 13 residues. Looked up from germline, CDR1 is DFQATT and CDR2 is SNEGSKA (reference sequence).

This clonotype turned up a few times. The CDR3: CAISATGPTYEQYF. CDR3 DNA: TGTGCCATCAGTGCAACAGGCCCCACCTACGAGCAGTACTTC. V gene TRBV10-3 combines with J gene TRBJ2-7; the D gene is possibly TRBD1 (5 bases). Trimming pared 4 bases from V and 2 bases from J, leaving 12 bases between. Germline V gives CDR1 ENHRY, CDR2 SYGVKD. CDR3 length equals 14 residues.

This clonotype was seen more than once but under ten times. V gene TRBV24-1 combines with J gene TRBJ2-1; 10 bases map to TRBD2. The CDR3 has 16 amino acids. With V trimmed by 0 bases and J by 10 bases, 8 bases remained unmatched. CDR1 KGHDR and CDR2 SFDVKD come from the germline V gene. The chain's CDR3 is CATSDLSLAGVGEQFF. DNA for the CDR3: TGTGCCACCAGTGATTTGAGTCTAGCGGGAGTAGGGGAGCAGTTCTTC.

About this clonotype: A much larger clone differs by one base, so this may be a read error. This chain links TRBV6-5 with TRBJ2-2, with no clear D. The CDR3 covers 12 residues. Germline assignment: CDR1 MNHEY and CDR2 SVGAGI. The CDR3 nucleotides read TGTGCCGGCAGTTCCCAGACCGGGGAGCTGTTTTTT. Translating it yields CAGSSQTGELFF.

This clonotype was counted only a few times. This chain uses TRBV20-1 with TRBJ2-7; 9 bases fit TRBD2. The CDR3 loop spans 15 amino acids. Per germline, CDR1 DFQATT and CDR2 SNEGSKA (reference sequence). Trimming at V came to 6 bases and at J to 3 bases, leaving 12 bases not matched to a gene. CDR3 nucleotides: TGCAGTGCCCGCCCCTTAGCGGGAGTGTACTACGAGCAGTACTTC. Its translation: CSARPLAGVYYEQYF.